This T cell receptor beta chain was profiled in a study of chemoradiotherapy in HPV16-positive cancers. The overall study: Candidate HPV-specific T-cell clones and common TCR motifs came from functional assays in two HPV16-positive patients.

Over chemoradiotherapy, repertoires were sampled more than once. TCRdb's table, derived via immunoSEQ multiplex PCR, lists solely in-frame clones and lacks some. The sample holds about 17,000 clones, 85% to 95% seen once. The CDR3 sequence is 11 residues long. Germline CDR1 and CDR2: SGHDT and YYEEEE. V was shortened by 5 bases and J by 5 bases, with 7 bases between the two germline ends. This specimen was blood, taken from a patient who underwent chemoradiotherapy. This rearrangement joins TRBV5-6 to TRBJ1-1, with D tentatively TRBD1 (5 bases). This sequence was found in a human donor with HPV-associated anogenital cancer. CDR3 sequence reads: CASSQGTEAFF. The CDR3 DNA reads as TGTGCCAGCAGTCAGGGTACTGAAGCTTTCTTT.